This TCR beta chain was sequenced for a study of blood T cell repertoires in COVID-19. On the study more broadly: The United States, Italy and Spain provided the acute and convalescent COVID-19 samples. T cells, B-cell-depleted T cells, or PBMCs supplied cDNA or gDNA.

In the original processing: Researchers report that nucleated cell counts were estimated from reference gene primer amplification. Libraries were prepared by immunoSEQ multiplex PCR; TCRdb keeps only in-frame clonotypes and omits some of them. V and J calls and clone size are copied from that table; D and trimming were computed from the DNA. The sample carries roughly 180,000 clones, 60% to 85% recorded once. Trimming removed 1 base at V and 1 base at J, with 8 bases between. Per the germline V gene, CDR1 is SGHKS and CDR2 is YYEKEE (reference sequence). There are 15 residues in the CDR3. The sequencing input was peripheral blood. The chain combines TRBV5-5 with TRBJ2-2; D not resolved. This clonotype originated in a woman between 45 and 65 years old with active or convalescent COVID-19. CDR3 in amino acids: CASSLRSENTGELFF. The CDR3 DNA is TGTGCCAGCAGCTTGAGGAGCGAGAACACCGGGGAGCTGTTTTTT.